This TCR beta chain emerged from a study of graft-versus-host responses after intestinal transplantation. Study summary: Every recipient underwent anti-thymocyte globulin induction, then tacrolimus and steroids for two to four years.

This clone occurred once. Its antigen is undetermined. Using immunoSEQ multiplex PCR, the repertoire was profiled, and TCRdb retains in-frame clones only, with some absent. The table has under 150,000 clones, roughly 96% seen once. Trimming took off 3 bases at V and 3 bases at J, with 15 bases between the two ends. CDR1 is SGHTA and CDR2 is FQGNSA in the germline V gene. The CDR3 length is 15 residues. The material was unstimulated CD8+ T cells sorted from spleen or lymph node cells, obtained before intestinal transplant. The genes are TRBV7-2 and TRBJ2-7, with D possibly TRBD1 on 6 matching bases. This TCR derives from a human donor who received an intestinal transplant. The CDR3, as DNA: TGTGCCAGCAGCTTTGGAACAGGGCCGGGCTACGAGCAGTACTTC. Its protein is CASSFGTGPGYEQYF.